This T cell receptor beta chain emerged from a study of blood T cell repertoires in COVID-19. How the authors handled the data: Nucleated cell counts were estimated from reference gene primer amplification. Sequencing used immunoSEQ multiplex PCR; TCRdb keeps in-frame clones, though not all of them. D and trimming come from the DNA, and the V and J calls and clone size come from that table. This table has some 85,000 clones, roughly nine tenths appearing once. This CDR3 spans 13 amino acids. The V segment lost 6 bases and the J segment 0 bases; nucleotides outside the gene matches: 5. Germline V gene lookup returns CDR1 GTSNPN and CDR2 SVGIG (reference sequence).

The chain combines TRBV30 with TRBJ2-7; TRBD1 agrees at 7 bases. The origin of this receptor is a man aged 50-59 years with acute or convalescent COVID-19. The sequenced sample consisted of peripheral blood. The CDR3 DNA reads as TGTGCCTGCAGACAGGGCCCCTCCTACGAGCAGTACTTC. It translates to CACRQGPSYEQYF. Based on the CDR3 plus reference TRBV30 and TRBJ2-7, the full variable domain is SQTIHQWPATLVQPVGSPLSLECTVEGTSNPNLYWYRQAAGRGLQLLFYSVGIGQISSEVPQNLSASRPQDRQFILSSKKLLLSDSGFYLCACRQGPSYEQYFGPGTRLTVT.